Listed below are T cell receptor beta chains from one sample, sequenced in a study of neurological immune-mediated disorders. TCRdb processed the 5' RACE reads anew with MiXCR; each CDR3 protein has one entry. The repertoire holds tens of thousands of distinct CDR3 sequences, with 13% to 15% as singletons. Input material: PBMCs. The receptors come from a woman aged 50 to 65 with HTLV-1-associated myelopathy (HAM/TSP). Each CDR3 is given with its conserved first and last residue. D genes are given only for firm matches. Rows may omit the clone size; those that give it use once, few, many or a size class.

V: TRBV7-2; J: TRBJ2-2; size: many; D: TRBD2; DNA: TGTGCCAGCAGCTTAGAAGGCAGCGGGGGCCTAGGGGGGGAGCTGTTTTTT; CDR3: CASSLEGSGGLGGELFF
V: TRBV5-1; J: TRBJ2-2; size: many; D: TRBD1; DNA: TGCGCCAGCAGCTCTCAGACAGGGCGGACCGGGGAGCTGTTTTTT; CDR3: CASSSQTGRTGELFF
V: TRBV10-3; J: TRBJ2-1; size: many; D: .; DNA: TGTGCCATCAGTGAGGCACCTGGGGGGGCAGGGGAGCAGTTCTTC; CDR3: CAISEAPGGAGEQFF
V: TRBV7-2; J: TRBJ2-2; size: many; D: .; DNA: TGTGCCAGCAGCTTAGGAGGCGGGGTTGGGGGCGGGGAGCTGTTTTTT; CDR3: CASSLGGGVGGGELFF
V: TRBV7-9; J: TRBJ1-6; size: many; D: .; DNA: TGTGCCAGCAGCTTGTCAGGGGACCACTCACCCCTCCACTTT; CDR3: CASSLSGDHSPLHF
V: TRBV20-1; J: TRBJ2-1; size: many; D: .; DNA: TGCAGTGCTAGAGATCACCTTATACAGGCGACCTACAATGAGCAGTTCTTC; CDR3: CSARDHLIQATYNEQFF
V: TRBV25-1; J: TRBJ2-2; size: many; D: .; DNA: TGTGCCAGCAGTGAAGGCACTCAGAACACCGGGGAGCTGTTTTTT; CDR3: CASSEGTQNTGELFF
V: TRBV5-1; J: TRBJ1-1; size: few; D: .; DNA: TGCGCCAGCCGTAAAAACACTGAAGCTTTCTTT; CDR3: CASRKNTEAFF
V: TRBV6-6; J: TRBJ1-2; size: many; D: .; DNA: TGTGCCAGCAGTTACCCGGAGGGTGACTATGGCTACACCTTC; CDR3: CASSYPEGDYGYTF
V: TRBV6-4; J: TRBJ2-1; size: many; D: .; DNA: TGTGCCAGCCGCCCGATGGCCACGGTCAATGAGCAGTTCTTC; CDR3: CASRPMATVNEQFF
V: TRBV2; J: TRBJ2-5; size: many; D: .; DNA: TGTGCCAGCAGGGGAACCCGAGAGACCCAGTACTTC; CDR3: CASRGTRETQYF
V: TRBV7-9; J: TRBJ1-1; size: many; D: TRBD1; DNA: TGTGCCAGCAGCTTATGGACAGGCGGAAACACTGAAGCTTTCTTT; CDR3: CASSLWTGGNTEAFF
V: TRBV29-1; J: TRBJ2-7; size: .; D: TRBD2; DNA: TGCAGCGCCCAGGAGTCTAGCGGGAACTACGAGCAGTACTTC; CDR3: CSAQESSGNYEQYF
V: TRBV27; J: TRBJ2-3; size: many; D: .; DNA: TGTGCCAGCAGTTTATTGGGGGGTACAGATACGCAGTATTTT; CDR3: CASSLLGGTDTQYF
V: TRBV5-1; J: TRBJ1-1; size: many; D: TRBD1; DNA: TGCGCCAGCAGCTTGCAACAGGGGATGAACACTGAAGCTTTCTTT; CDR3: CASSLQQGMNTEAFF
V: TRBV2; J: TRBJ2-5; size: many; D: .; DNA: TGTGCCAGCAGTGACCCCAGACCCATGGGTGGGGAGACCCAGTACTTC; CDR3: CASSDPRPMGGETQYF
V: TRBV18; J: TRBJ1-5; size: few; D: TRBD1; DNA: TGTGCCAGCTCGCTCCGGGACAGGGGCGTAGGGCAGCCCCAGCATTTT; CDR3: CASSLRDRGVGQPQHF
V: TRBV7-9; J: TRBJ1-1; size: .; D: .; DNA: TGTGCTAGCAGCTTAGTAGGCGGGGCAGAGAAGGGCACTGAAGCTTTCTTT; CDR3: CASSLVGGAEKGTEAFF
V: TRBV29-1; J: TRBJ2-1; size: many; D: TRBD2; DNA: TGCAGCGGAGCGGGGTCGAGCTCCTACAATGAGCAGTTCTTC; CDR3: CSGAGSSSYNEQFF
V: TRBV7-2; J: TRBJ1-2; size: many; D: .; DNA: TGTGCCAGCAGTTCTCTGGCGGTCTATGGCTACACCTTC; CDR3: CASSSLAVYGYTF
V: TRBV6-5; J: TRBJ1-5; size: many; D: .; DNA: TGTGCCAGCAAACCTTTCGGGGGCAGGCAGCCCCAGCATTTT; CDR3: CASKPFGGRQPQHF
V: TRBV10-3; J: TRBJ2-3; size: .; D: .; DNA: TGTGCCATCGGGACCCGGTACAGTCTTTCCACTAGCACAGATACGCAGTATTTT; CDR3: CAIGTRYSLSTSTDTQYF
V: TRBV20-1; J: TRBJ1-3; size: many; D: TRBD1; DNA: TGCAGTGCTAGAATTCCGCAGGGGGCGGGAAACACCATATATTTT; CDR3: CSARIPQGAGNTIYF
V: TRBV2; J: TRBJ1-3; size: many; D: .; DNA: TGTGCCAGCAGTGCGAGAGGGGGGGTCTCTGGAAACACCATATATTTT; CDR3: CASSARGGVSGNTIYF
V: TRBV20-1; J: TRBJ1-1; size: many; D: TRBD1; DNA: TGCAGTGCTAGCGGACAGGGATGGACTGAAGCTTTCTTT; CDR3: CSASGQGWTEAFF
V: TRBV5-5; J: TRBJ2-3; size: once; D: TRBD1; DNA: TGTGCCAGCAGCTTAACGGGGACAGGGGCAGATACGCAGTATTTT; CDR3: CASSLTGTGADTQYF
V: TRBV12-3/TRBV12-4; J: TRBJ2-5; size: many; D: TRBD2; DNA: TGTGCCAGCAGTTTAGGGACTAGCGTGAGGCAAGAGACCCAGTACTTC; CDR3: CASSLGTSVRQETQYF
V: TRBV6-2/TRBV6-3; J: TRBJ2-7; size: many; D: TRBD2; DNA: TGTGCCAGCAGTTACCCAAGCGGGGTCCCAGCCGAGCAGTACTTC; CDR3: CASSYPSGVPAEQYF
V: TRBV20-1; J: TRBJ1-5; size: many; D: .; DNA: TGCAGTGCTAGAGAGGGGATTCATCAGCCCCAGCATTTT; CDR3: CSAREGIHQPQHF
V: TRBV5-1; J: TRBJ2-3; size: many; D: TRBD1; DNA: TGCGCCAGCAGCCGGGACAGCCAAACTAGCACAGATACGCAGTATTTT; CDR3: CASSRDSQTSTDTQYF
V: TRBV12-3/TRBV12-4; J: TRBJ1-1; size: many; D: .; DNA: TGTGCCAGCAGTAGGGGAACTGAAGCTTTCTTT; CDR3: CASSRGTEAFF
V: TRBV5-1; J: TRBJ1-1; size: many; D: TRBD1; DNA: TGCGCCAGCAGCTTGGAACAGACAGGGGTGACTGAAGCTTTCTTT; CDR3: CASSLEQTGVTEAFF
V: TRBV3-1; J: TRBJ1-1; size: many; D: .; DNA: TGTGCCAGCAGCCCCCCACGGGCGGGATCCACTGAAGCTTTCTTT; CDR3: CASSPPRAGSTEAFF
V: TRBV7-2; J: TRBJ1-2; size: many; D: .; DNA: TGTGCCAGCAGCTTAGACAACTATGGCTACACCTTC; CDR3: CASSLDNYGYTF
V: TRBV29-1; J: TRBJ2-2; size: many; D: .; DNA: TGCAGCGTTGACAGGATGGGTACCGGGGAGCTGTTTTTT; CDR3: CSVDRMGTGELFF
V: TRBV5-1; J: TRBJ2-5; size: many; D: .; DNA: TGCGCCAGCAGCCCCAAGGGAGAGACCCAGTACTTC; CDR3: CASSPKGETQYF
V: TRBV4-2; J: TRBJ1-5; size: many; D: .; DNA: TGTGCCAGCAGCCCATTTGGGGGGGATAGCAATCAGCCCCAGCATTTT; CDR3: CASSPFGGDSNQPQHF
V: TRBV6-6; J: TRBJ1-1; size: many; D: TRBD1; DNA: TGTGCCAGCAGGGAACCGCACAGGGGCAGTGAAGCTTTCTTT; CDR3: CASREPHRGSEAFF
V: TRBV7-2; J: TRBJ1-6; size: many; D: TRBD1; DNA: TGTGCCAGCAGTACTGGACAGGGTAATTCACCCCTCCACTTT; CDR3: CASSTGQGNSPLHF
V: TRBV5-4; J: TRBJ1-6; size: many; D: .; DNA: TGTGCCAGCAGCTTCACTAATTCACCCCTCCACTTT; CDR3: CASSFTNSPLHF
V: TRBV7-2; J: TRBJ2-3; size: many; D: TRBD2; DNA: TGTGCCAGCAGCTTAGGGGCTAGCGGGGTCACAGATACGCAGTATTTT; CDR3: CASSLGASGVTDTQYF
V: TRBV12-3/TRBV12-4; J: TRBJ2-2; size: many; D: TRBD2; DNA: TGTGCCAGCAGTTTCGGAACCGGGACTAGTCGAACCGGGGAGCTGTTTTTT; CDR3: CASSFGTGTSRTGELFF